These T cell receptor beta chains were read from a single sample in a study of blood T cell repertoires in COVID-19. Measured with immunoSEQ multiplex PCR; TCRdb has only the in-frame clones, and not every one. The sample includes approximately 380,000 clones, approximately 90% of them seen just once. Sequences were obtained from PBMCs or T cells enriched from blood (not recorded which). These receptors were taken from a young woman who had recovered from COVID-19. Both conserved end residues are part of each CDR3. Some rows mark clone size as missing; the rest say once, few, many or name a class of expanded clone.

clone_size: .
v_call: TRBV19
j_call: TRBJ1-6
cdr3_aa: CASSPGTSVNSPLHF

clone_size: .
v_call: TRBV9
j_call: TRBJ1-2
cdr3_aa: CASSALYGYTF

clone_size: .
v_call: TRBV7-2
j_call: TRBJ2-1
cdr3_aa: CASSLERFTYNEQFF

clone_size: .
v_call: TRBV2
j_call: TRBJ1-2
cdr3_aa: CASSEEPLARGYTF

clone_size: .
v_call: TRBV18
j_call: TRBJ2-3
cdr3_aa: CASSPLLTSTDTQYF

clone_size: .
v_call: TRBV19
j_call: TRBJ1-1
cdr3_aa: CASSWVQGSTEAFF

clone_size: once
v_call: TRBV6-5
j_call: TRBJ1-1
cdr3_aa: CASGGVEAFF

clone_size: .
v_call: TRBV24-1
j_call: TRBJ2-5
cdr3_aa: CATSDFSRGGSSETQYF

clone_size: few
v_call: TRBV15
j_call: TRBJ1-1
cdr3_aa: CATSPIEGAGAEAFF

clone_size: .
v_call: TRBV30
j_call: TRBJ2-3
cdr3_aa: CAWSVRWSSGGRGGDTQYF

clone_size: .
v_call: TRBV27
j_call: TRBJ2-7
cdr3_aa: CASSLSGTGGGREQYF

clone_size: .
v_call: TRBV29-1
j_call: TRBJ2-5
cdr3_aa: CSVALQGARETQYF

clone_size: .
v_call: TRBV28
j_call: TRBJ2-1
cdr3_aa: CASSGGQGFMDEQFF

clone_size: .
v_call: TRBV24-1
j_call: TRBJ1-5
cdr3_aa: CATSDSGQSNQPQHF

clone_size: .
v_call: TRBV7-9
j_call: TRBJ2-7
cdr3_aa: CASSLMFRDEQYF

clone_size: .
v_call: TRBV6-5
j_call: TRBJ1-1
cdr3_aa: CASKDSTKGTEAFF

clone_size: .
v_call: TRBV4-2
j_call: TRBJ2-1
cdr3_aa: CASSQGDNGNEQFF

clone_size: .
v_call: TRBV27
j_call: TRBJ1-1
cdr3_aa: CASSLLPRRGGKDTEAFF

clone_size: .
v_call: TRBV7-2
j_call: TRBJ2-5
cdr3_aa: CASSRLRGTQETQYF

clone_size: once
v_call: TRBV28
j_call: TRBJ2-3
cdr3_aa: CASSAQGHLTDTQYF

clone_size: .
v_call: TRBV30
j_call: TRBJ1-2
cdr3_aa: CAWSEPGTTGYTF

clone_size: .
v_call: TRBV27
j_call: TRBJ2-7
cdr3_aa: CASIAPGSYEQYF

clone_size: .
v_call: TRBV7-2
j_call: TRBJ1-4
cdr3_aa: CASSLGDRGLEKLFF

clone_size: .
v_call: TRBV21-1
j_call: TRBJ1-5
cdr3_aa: CASSRGTGVSNQPQHF

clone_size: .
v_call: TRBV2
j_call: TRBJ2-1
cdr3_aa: CASSGTGGLKVNNEQFF

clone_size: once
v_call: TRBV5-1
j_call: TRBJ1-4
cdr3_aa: CASRFESRGEKLFF

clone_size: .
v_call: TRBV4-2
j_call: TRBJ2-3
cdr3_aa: CASSQFPSGGLTDTQYF

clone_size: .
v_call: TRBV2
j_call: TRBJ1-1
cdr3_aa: CASSENPGTEAFF

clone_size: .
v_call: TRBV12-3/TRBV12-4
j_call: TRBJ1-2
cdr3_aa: CASSADSIYGYTF

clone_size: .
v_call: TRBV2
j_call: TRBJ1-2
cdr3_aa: CASSAGTGLYGYTF

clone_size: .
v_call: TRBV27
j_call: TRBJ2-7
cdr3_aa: CASSLSAGSYEQYF

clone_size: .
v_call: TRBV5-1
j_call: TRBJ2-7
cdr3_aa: CASRPFTGDGYEQYF

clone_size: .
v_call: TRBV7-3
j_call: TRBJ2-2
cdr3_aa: CASSSDRGLNTGELFF

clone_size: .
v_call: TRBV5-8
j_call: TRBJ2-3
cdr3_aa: CASSPLSIGTDTQYF

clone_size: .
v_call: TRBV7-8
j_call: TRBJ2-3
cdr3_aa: CASSLAYRWADSTDTQYF

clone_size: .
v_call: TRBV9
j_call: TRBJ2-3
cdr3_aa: CASSVGHADTQYF

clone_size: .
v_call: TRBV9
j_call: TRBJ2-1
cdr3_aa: CASSSMTSFEQFF